The 23 T cell receptor beta chains presented below share a single source sample, sequenced in a study of OX40 agonist ivuxolimab in advanced cancers. Using immunoSEQ multiplex PCR, the repertoire was profiled, and TCRdb retains in-frame clones only, with some absent. The table includes 65,000 to 90,000 clones, around 89% detected once. The sample here was CD4+ or CD8+ T cells sorted from blood, taken in a trial of the OX40 agonist ivuxolimab. These receptors originate from an adult with an advanced solid tumor such as melanoma, head and neck, liver or kidney cancer.

This clone was seen once. The chain employs TRBV7-9 and TRBJ2-1, with TRBD1 matching over 8 bases. Germline CDR1 SEHNR, CDR2 FQNEAQ (reference sequence). V dropped 4 bases and J dropped 4; count of bases not matched to a gene: 6. The CDR3 spans 15 residues. CDR3 nucleotide sequence: TGTGCCAGCAGCTCAGGGACAGGAATATACAATGAGCAGTTCTTC. Its protein is CASSSGTGIYNEQFF.

The chain carries TRBV6-1 and TRBJ1-5; D gene unclear. V was shortened by 6 bases and J by 11 bases, with 17 bases between the two germline ends. Germline V lookup: CDR1 MNHNS, CDR2 SASEGT. The CDR3 runs 13 residues. The CDR3 spells CASRKTALVAQHF. CDR3 DNA: TGTGCCAGCAGGAAGACGGCCTTGGTGGCCCAGCATTTT.

The V call is TRBV28, the J call TRBJ2-5; tentatively, D is TRBD1 or TRBD2 (5 bases each). From germline, CDR1 is MDHEN and CDR2 SYDVKM. V dropped 7 bases and J dropped 11 bases, with 17 bases sitting between them. The CDR3 covers 12 residues. CDR3 in amino acids: CASTPLVGEQYF. Here the CDR3 DNA reads TGTGCCAGCACCCCCCTTGTAGGGGAGCAGTACTTC.

The chain is built from TRBV2 and TRBJ2-5; maybe TRBD1 (5 bases). The end of the DNA fits TRBJ2-7 better, so the J call may be wrong. The germline gives CDR1 SNHLY, CDR2 FYNNEI. The CDR3 is 12 amino acids. CDR3 sequence: CASRQGSYEQYF. The CDR3 DNA reads as TGTGCCTCCCGGCAGGGAAGCTACGAGCAGTACTTC.

The rearrangement uses TRBV19 and TRBJ1-3; D remains ambiguous. Germline loops: CDR1 LNHDA, CDR2 SQIVND (reference sequence). Trimming took off 4 bases at V and 0 bases at J, with 7 bases between the two ends. The CDR3 is 14 amino acids. The CDR3 loop is CASSRAVSGNTIYF. CDR3 bases: TGTGCCAGTAGTAGGGCGGTCTCTGGAAACACCATATATTTT.

This chain connects TRBV19 to TRBJ2-1, with D maybe TRBD2 (6 bases). The CDR3 spans 15 residues. Germline V gene sequence: CDR1 LNHDA, CDR2 SQIVND (reference sequence). V gave up 1 base and J gave up 6 bases, with 13 bases separating them. This CDR3 is CASSIVRGSVNEQFF. CDR3 nucleotide sequence: TGTGCCAGTAGTATAGTTCGGGGGTCGGTCAATGAGCAGTTCTTC. The full variable domain, in which reference TRBV19 and TRBJ2-1 provide the parts outside the CDR3, is DGGITQSPKYLFRKEGQNVTLSCEQNLNHDAMYWYRQDPGQGLRLIYYSQIVNDFQKGDIAEGYSVSREKKESFPLTVTSAQKNPTAFYLCASSIVRGSVNEQFFGPGTRLTVL.

V gene TRBV27 combines with J gene TRBJ1-5, with D possibly matching TRBD1 (5 bases). Germline loops: CDR1 MNHEY, CDR2 SMNVEV (reference sequence). V was trimmed by 8 bases and J by 14 bases, leaving 16 bases between them. The CDR3 is 11 residues long. The CDR3: CASGYTGPKHF. The CDR3 nucleotides read TGTGCCAGCGGCTATACGGGACCTAAGCATTTT.

This clone has only one observation. V usage is TRBV5-1 and J usage is TRBJ2-5, with D unclear. Germline-derived CDR1 and CDR2 are SGHRS and YFSETQ. This CDR3 has 12 amino acids. V was trimmed by 0 bases and J by 4 bases, leaving 4 bases between them. The CDR3 loop reads CASSLAGETQYF. For the CDR3, the DNA is TGCGCCAGCAGCTTGGCGGGAGAGACCCAGTACTTC.

V gene TRBV18 combines with J gene TRBJ2-3; D not certain. This CDR3 is 15 amino acids long. The germline V and J ends were trimmed by 6 bases and 1 base, with 14 bases remaining between them. The germline V gene encodes CDR1 KGHSH and CDR2 LQKENI. CDR3 sequence reads: CASSPNSRGTDTQYF. The CDR3 DNA reads as TGTGCCAGCTCGCCTAACTCCCGTGGCACAGATACGCAGTATTTT.

The CDR3 reads CASSARRTVTNTGELFF. The CDR3 DNA follows: TGTGCCAGCAGCGCCCGTCGGACTGTGACGAACACCGGGGAGCTGTTTTTT. The chain combines TRBV9 with TRBJ2-2, with D possibly TRBD2 on 5 matching bases. The length of the CDR3 is 17 residues. Deletions cut 3 bases from V and 0 bases from J, with 15 bases between. Germline V gene lookup returns CDR1 SGDLS and CDR2 YYNGEE.

This CDR3 is CASSIGVRAGEQYF. The CDR3 DNA reads TGTGCCAGTAGTATAGGGGTCCGGGCAGGTGAGCAGTACTTC. The chain employs TRBV19 and TRBJ2-7; D gene ambiguous. V was pared by 1 base and J by 7 bases, with 14 bases between. The CDR3 is 14 amino acids. Per germline, CDR1 LNHDA and CDR2 SQIVND (reference sequence).

In this sample, this clone turned up a few times. The chain links TRBV11-3 to TRBJ1-2; 11 bases are shared with TRBD1. This CDR3 comprises 15 residues. V shed 5 bases and J 4 bases; nucleotides not matched to a gene: 6. CDR1 and CDR2 (germline): SGHNT, YENEEA. Here the CDR3 DNA reads TGTGCCAGCAGCCTTCCCGGGACAGGGGGCTATGGCTACACCTTC. Protein sequence: CASSLPGTGGYGYTF. The full variable domain, completed using reference TRBV11-3 and TRBJ1-2, is EAGVVQSPRYKIIEKKQPVAFWCNPISGHNTLYWYLQNLGQGPELLIRYENEEAVDDSQLPKDRFSAERLKGVDSTLKIQPAELGDSAVYLCASSLPGTGGYGYTFGSGTRLTVV.

V gene TRBV5-4 combines with J gene TRBJ2-1; the match to TRBD2 covers 9 bases. This CDR3 is built from 14 residues. CDR1 is SGHNT and CDR2 is YYREEE in the germline V gene (reference sequence). The ends lost 3 bases at V and 9 bases at J; junction bases unmatched: 7. The CDR3 protein is CASSSQTSGIEQFF. In DNA, the CDR3 is TGTGCCAGCAGCTCCCAGACTAGCGGAATTGAGCAGTTCTTC.

The V gene is TRBV4-1, the J gene TRBJ2-7; D may match TRBD1 or TRBD2 (5 bases each). Trimming cost V 1 base and J 3 bases, with 22 bases left between them. The CDR3 runs to 18 residues. Germline V lookup: CDR1 MGHRA, CDR2 YSYEKL. CDR3 residues: CASSQALGRKGFIYEQYF. The CDR3, as DNA: TGCGCCAGCAGCCAAGCTCTGGGACGGAAGGGGTTTATCTACGAGCAGTACTTC.

This clone was picked up a small number of times. This rearrangement joins TRBV7-2 to TRBJ2-1; D is perhaps TRBD1 (6 bases). V was cut by 0 bases and J by 7 bases, with 13 bases left in between. CDR1 is SGHTA and CDR2 is FQGNSA in the germline V gene. CDR3 length equals 15 residues. CDR3 sequence (DNA): TGTGCCAGCAGCTTAGCGGGGGTCAGGGGAAATGAGCAGTTCTTC. It yields the protein CASSLAGVRGNEQFF.

J is TRBJ2-7 and V is TRBV7-9, with D perhaps TRBD1 (5 bases). Per germline, CDR1 SEHNR and CDR2 FQNEAQ (reference sequence). The length of the CDR3 is 12 residues. V lost 4 bases and J lost 6, with 10 bases in between. CDR3 coding DNA: TGTGCCAGCAGCTGGGGCGAAGTCGAGCAGTACTTC. Its protein product is CASSWGEVEQYF.

This rearrangement joins TRBV9 to TRBJ2-1, with 10 nucleotides matching TRBD2. Germline V lookup: CDR1 SGDLS, CDR2 YYNGEE. This CDR3 region has 16 residues. Trimming took 4 bases from V and 10 from J; bases not matched to a gene: 14. The chain's CDR3 is CASSPSGSGRGWEQFF. The CDR3 nucleotides are TGTGCCAGCAGCCCGAGTGGGAGCGGGAGGGGCTGGGAGCAGTTCTTC.

The chain is built from TRBV19 and TRBJ1-2, with D unclear. The V gene lost 10 bases and the J gene lost 4 bases, with 16 bases spanning the gap. CDR1 is LNHDA and CDR2 is SQIVND in the germline V gene (reference sequence). The CDR3 length is 13 residues. The CDR3 region is CATRPRVSYGYTF. The CDR3 coding sequence is TGTGCCACCCGACCACGGGTTAGCTATGGCTACACCTTC.

The chain employs TRBV5-1 and TRBJ2-1; TRBD2 matches 8 bases. CDR3 size: 15 residues. Germline CDR1 reads SGHRS; CDR2 reads YFSETQ. V shed 2 bases, J shed 4 bases, and the junction held 5 bases outside the gene matches. CDR3 protein: CASSFRTSGYNEQFF. In DNA, the CDR3 is TGCGCCAGCAGCTTCCGAACTAGCGGATACAATGAGCAGTTCTTC.

V usage is TRBV2 and J usage is TRBJ1-2; D gene uncertain. V was shortened by 3 bases and J by 5 bases, with 10 bases between the two germline ends. CDR1 and CDR2 from the germline V gene are SNHLY and FYNNEI. This CDR3 spans 13 amino acids. The CDR3 DNA reads as TGTGCCAGCAGTGAGGGCAGCTCTTATGGCTACACCTTC. Protein: CASSEGSSYGYTF.

This rearrangement joins TRBV28 to TRBJ1-2, with TRBD1 matching over 7 bases. The CDR3 is 13 amino acids. The germline V gene has CDR1 MDHEN and CDR2 SYDVKM. Losses at the gene ends were 5 bases for V and 4 bases for J; bases not matched to a gene: 4. The CDR3 spells CASSARTGYGYTF. DNA for the CDR3: TGTGCCAGCAGTGCCCGGACAGGCTATGGCTACACCTTC.

The chain carries TRBV5-1 and TRBJ2-7; 7 bases are a match to TRBD2. The CDR3 length is 16 residues. The trim removed 5 bases at V and 4 bases at J, leaving 15 bases unmatched. In germline, CDR1 is SGHRS, CDR2 YFSETQ. CDR3: CASRPSAAGVGYEQYF. CDR3 nucleotides: TGCGCCAGCAGACCCTCCGCGGCGGGGGTCGGATACGAGCAGTACTTC.

CDR3 in DNA: TGTGCCACCAGCAGAGCTGCCGGGACAGGGGGGTACGAGCAGTACTTC. This codes for CATSRAAGTGGYEQYF. This rearrangement joins TRBV15 to TRBJ2-7; 11 bases match TRBD1. Germline V CDR1 and CDR2: LNHNV, YYDKDF (reference sequence). The CDR3 has 16 amino acids. V dropped 1 base and J dropped 4; count of bases not matched to a gene: 6.